This is a list of T cell receptor beta chains from one sample in a study of PD-L1 blockade in urothelial cancer. The data were produced by immunoSEQ multiplex PCR, yet TCRdb's version contains in-frame clones alone and is incomplete. The sample lists 35,000 to 55,000 clones; more than 75% were seen once. The source was PBMCs, collected around atezolizumab (anti-PD-L1) treatment. Receptor source: a man aged 65 to 79 with urothelial cancer. The CDR3 runs from the conserved cysteine through the conserved F or W. The order of the fields is D gene, V gene, J gene, CDR3 DNA, CDR3 protein. The D gene is left open where the match is weak.

d_gene: TRBD1
v_gene: TRBV28
j_gene: TRBJ1-4
CDR3nt: TGTGCCAGCAGTTCCACGGACAGGGGCCCCGGAGATGAAAAACTGTTTTTT
CDR3aa: CASSSTDRGPGDEKLFF

d_gene: TRBD1
v_gene: TRBV7-6
j_gene: TRBJ2-2
CDR3nt: TGTGCCAGCAGCTCCCGGGGACAGGACTTCACCGGGGAGCTGTTTTTT
CDR3aa: CASSSRGQDFTGELFF

d_gene: TRBD2
v_gene: TRBV19
j_gene: TRBJ2-7
CDR3nt: TGTGCCAGTAGTATTACGACTAGCGGGATCTACGAGCAGTACTTC
CDR3aa: CASSITTSGIYEQYF

d_gene: TRBD1
v_gene: TRBV19
j_gene: TRBJ1-1
CDR3nt: TGTGCCAGTAGGGCCCGGACAGGGATGGGAACTGAAGCTTTCTTT
CDR3aa: CASRARTGMGTEAFF

d_gene: NA
v_gene: TRBV5-1
j_gene: TRBJ1-4
CDR3nt: TGCGCCAGCAGCCTCCGGGGTGAGAATGAAAAACTGTTTTTT
CDR3aa: CASSLRGENEKLFF

d_gene: NA
v_gene: TRBV7-9
j_gene: TRBJ2-7
CDR3nt: TGTGCCAGCAGCCCTAGGGCGGGATCTCCTACCGAGCAGTACTTC
CDR3aa: CASSPRAGSPTEQYF

d_gene: TRBD1
v_gene: TRBV11-3
j_gene: TRBJ1-1
CDR3nt: TGTGCCAGCAGCTCAGGGGGCGCGAACACTGAAGCTTTCTTT
CDR3aa: CASSSGGANTEAFF

d_gene: TRBD1
v_gene: TRBV2
j_gene: TRBJ2-1
CDR3nt: TGTGCCAGCAGGCCCGGGACAGCAAACAATGAGCAGTTCTTC
CDR3aa: CASRPGTANNEQFF

d_gene: NA
v_gene: TRBV29-1
j_gene: TRBJ2-1
CDR3nt: TGCAGCGTTGACAGACAGGTCTACAATGAGCAGTTCTTC
CDR3aa: CSVDRQVYNEQFF

d_gene: TRBD1
v_gene: TRBV19
j_gene: TRBJ1-5
CDR3nt: TGTGCCAGTAGTGGGGGGACAGGGTACAATCAGCCCCAGCATTTT
CDR3aa: CASSGGTGYNQPQHF

d_gene: TRBD2
v_gene: TRBV7-2
j_gene: TRBJ2-3
CDR3nt: TGTGCCAGCAGCTTAGGCCTAGCGGGGGGGGCAGATACGCAGTATTTT
CDR3aa: CASSLGLAGGADTQYF

d_gene: TRBD1
v_gene: TRBV7-2
j_gene: TRBJ2-5
CDR3nt: TGTGCCAGCAGCAATGGACAGGGGGCTAGTCGGGAGACCCAGTACTTC
CDR3aa: CASSNGQGASRETQYF

d_gene: NA
v_gene: TRBV5-1
j_gene: TRBJ1-1
CDR3nt: TGCGCCAGCAGCTTGGGGCAGGTGATGAACACTGAAGCTTTCTTT
CDR3aa: CASSLGQVMNTEAFF

d_gene: TRBD1
v_gene: TRBV7-6
j_gene: TRBJ1-3
CDR3nt: TGTGCCAGCACCTTGAACCGGGCAGGGGGGCCCATATATTTT
CDR3aa: CASTLNRAGGPIYF

d_gene: TRBD2
v_gene: TRBV27
j_gene: TRBJ2-1
CDR3nt: TGTGCCAGCAGTTTATCTTCAATGGGTGGGGCTAGCGGGAGCTCCTACAATGAGCAGTTCTTC
CDR3aa: CASSLSSMGGASGSSYNEQFF